This T cell receptor beta chain was sequenced for a study of shared clonotypes between healthy human individuals. General observations from the study: Clonotypes shared by all four donors outscored non-shared clonotypes in generation probability.

CD4+ cell separation produced CD45RA+ naive and CD45RA-negative memory subsets. Details on this clone: Its antigen is not known.

Sorted subsets were amplified in replicate PCRs using 200 to 250 ng DNA, 30,000 to 35,000 T cell genomes. Here immunoSEQ multiplex PCR was the method, and the copy in TCRdb shows in-frame clones only, minus some. Among about 980,000 clones listed, roughly 72% were seen once. The V end lost 5 bases, the J end lost 8 bases, and 18 bases lay between the germline ends. The CDR3 totals 15 residues. Germline loops: CDR1 MNHEY, CDR2 SVGAGI. The material sequenced was memory CD4+ T cells sorted from blood. Indicated subset: CD45RA-negative fraction. This sequence joins TRBV6-5 and TRBJ1-4; no clear D. This sequence originates from a man aged 18 to 29 in good health. In DNA, the CDR3 is TGTGCCAGCAGTGCCTATGGGCGGGGAGAAGAAAAACTGTTTTTT. Translating gives CASSAYGRGEEKLFF.